This is a list of T cell receptor beta chains from one sample in a study of STAT3 mutations in large granular lymphocyte leukemia. TCRdb keeps only in-frame clones here, not all; method: immunoSEQ multiplex PCR. The sample contains about 1,500 clones, around 63% of which appear only once. The sequenced material came from peripheral blood mononuclear cells. The origin of the receptors is a woman between 70 and 85 years old with T-cell large granular lymphocyte leukemia. Some clones in this sample may be carry-over from other donors' samples. CDR3s include the opening cysteine and the closing phenylalanine or tryptophan. The D gene is left open where the match is weak. Expanded clones are given a class, and other clones once, few, many or no size at all.

14	TRBV28	NA	TRBJ1-4	NA	CASSFRTTNEKLFF	TGTGCCAGCAGTTTCCGCACAACTAATGAAAAACTGTTTTTT
12	TRBV5-1	once	TRBJ1-1	NA	CASSLGDTEAFF	TGCGCCAGCAGCTTGGGTGACACTGAAGCTTTCTTT
13	TRBV5-5	NA	TRBJ1-4	NA	CASSLTSGGELFF	TGTGCCAGCAGCTTAACATCAGGAGGTGAACTGTTTTTT
19	TRBV5-1	NA	TRBJ1-1	NA	CASSLVPPGDGTGNTEAFF	TGCGCCAGCAGCTTGGTCCCCCCAGGGGATGGGACGGGAAACACTGAAGCTTTCTTT
15	TRBV7-9	NA	TRBJ1-5	TRBD1	CASSEGTGTHQPQHF	TGTGCCAGCAGCGAAGGGACAGGCACTCACCAGCCCCAGCATTTT
13	TRBV30	NA	TRBJ1-5	TRBD1	CAWSVQGNQPQHF	TGTGCCTGGAGTGTACAGGGGAATCAGCCCCAGCATTTT
14	TRBV19	NA	TRBJ2-1	TRBD1	CASDRGSSYNEQFF	TGTGCCAGCGACAGGGGAAGCTCCTACAATGAGCAGTTCTTC
12	TRBV29-1	NA	TRBJ1-2	NA	CSVEFSVGGYTF	TGCAGCGTTGAGTTCTCGGTAGGCGGCTACACCTTC
15	TRBV5-1	NA	TRBJ2-5	NA	CASSLGAAGQETQYF	TGCGCCAGCAGCTTGGGGGCGGCGGGCCAAGAGACCCAGTACTTC
12	TRBV5-1	NA	TRBJ2-7	NA	CASSLGGDEQYF	TGCGCCAGCAGCTTGGGTGGGGACGAGCAGTACTTC
17	TRBV10-2	few	TRBJ1-5	NA	CASSEFGPSFSNQPQHF	TGCGCCAGCAGTGAGTTTGGACCGTCCTTTAGCAATCAGCCCCAGCATTTT
16	TRBV7-6	NA	TRBJ2-7	TRBD2	CASSATSGRLLYEQYF	TGTGCCAGCAGCGCGACTAGCGGGAGACTCCTCTACGAGCAGTACTTC
16	TRBV27	NA	TRBJ2-7	TRBD2	CASSLLSSGKQQEQYF	TGTGCCAGCAGTTTATTGTCTAGCGGGAAGCAACAGGAGCAGTACTTC
13	TRBV7-9	NA	TRBJ2-5	TRBD2	CAFDSGIGETQYF	TGTGCCTTCGATAGCGGGATCGGTGAGACCCAGTACTTC
13	TRBV13	NA	TRBJ2-1	NA	CASSLFSYNEQFF	TGTGCCAGCAGCTTATTCTCCTACAATGAGCAGTTCTTC
14	TRBV28	NA	TRBJ2-5	TRBD1	CASSSLQGGETQYF	TGTGCCAGCAGTTCCTTACAGGGGGGAGAGACCCAGTACTTC
16	TRBV18	NA	TRBJ1-1	NA	CASSPNPAGDGTEAFF	TGTGCCAGCTCACCGAATCCAGCAGGGGACGGCACTGAAGCTTTCTTT
15	TRBV7-9	NA	TRBJ2-3	NA	CATDLTGTATDTQYF	TGTGCCACCGACCTCACGGGTACTGCCACAGATACGCAGTATTTT
11	TRBV30	NA	TRBJ1-1	NA	CAWSGTSEAFF	TGTGCCTGGTCCGGGACATCTGAAGCTTTCTTT
15	TRBV30	once	TRBJ1-3	TRBD1	CAWSDHRGSGNTIYF	TGTGCCTGGAGTGATCACAGGGGGTCTGGAAACACCATATATTTT
16	TRBV30	NA	TRBJ2-1	TRBD2	CAWSVQLAGEVTEQFF	TGTGCCTGGAGTGTACAACTAGCGGGAGAAGTTACTGAGCAGTTCTTC
14	TRBV7-9	NA	TRBJ2-1	NA	CASRQKTQGNEQFF	TGTGCCAGCAGACAAAAGACCCAGGGTAATGAGCAGTTCTTC
15	TRBV18	NA	TRBJ2-4	NA	CASSPKGGTKNIQYF	TGTGCCAGCTCACCGAAGGGGGGGACTAAAAACATTCAGTACTTC
15	TRBV7-9	NA	TRBJ1-5	NA	CASSLHQTGNQPQHF	TGTGCCAGCAGCTTACATCAGACAGGCAATCAGCCCCAGCATTTT
11	TRBV29-1	NA	TRBJ2-1	TRBD1	CSVAGGDREFF	TGCAGCGTTGCAGGCGGGGACAGGGAGTTCTTC
18	TRBV2	NA	TRBJ1-1	NA	CASSAEGPPAGRNTEAFF	TGTGCCAGCAGTGCTGAAGGCCCTCCAGCCGGGAGGAACACTGAAGCTTTCTTT
11	TRBV28	few	TRBJ2-7	NA	CASSSFYEQYF	TGTGCCAGCAGTTCCTTCTACGAGCAGTACTTC
14	TRBV30	NA	TRBJ2-2	NA	CAWRRGGTTGELFF	TGTGCCTGGCGAAGGGGGGGGACAACCGGGGAGCTGTTTTTT
15	TRBV5-1	NA	TRBJ2-1	TRBD2	CASFGGLAGGNEQFF	TGCGCCAGCTTTGGGGGACTAGCGGGGGGCAATGAGCAGTTCTTC
13	TRBV18	NA	TRBJ1-1	NA	CASSPAAGREAFF	TGTGCCAGCTCACCCGCGGCTGGGAGGGAAGCTTTCTTT
13	TRBV5-1	few	TRBJ2-1	NA	CASSFIMNNEQFF	TGCGCCAGCAGCTTCATCATGAACAATGAGCAGTTCTTC
12	TRBV29-1	NA	TRBJ1-2	NA	CSVEDARDGYTF	TGCAGCGTTGAAGATGCAAGGGATGGCTACACCTTC
14	TRBV7-8	NA	TRBJ2-7	NA	CASTLGLSSYEQYF	TGTGCCAGCACCTTGGGACTTAGCTCCTACGAGCAGTACTTC
11	TRBV5-1	NA	TRBJ2-7	NA	CASSTYYEQYF	TGCGCCAGCAGCACGTACTACGAGCAGTACTTC
14	TRBV7-9	NA	TRBJ1-1	TRBD1	CASSLTGMNTEAFF	TGTGCCAGCAGCCTGACAGGGATGAACACTGAAGCTTTCTTT
16	TRBV27	few	TRBJ1-2	TRBD1	CASSSGTGGGNYGYTF	TGTGCCAGCAGTTCGGGGACAGGGGGCGGCAACTATGGCTACACCTTC
12	TRBV30	NA	TRBJ2-7	TRBD1	CAWGTGAYEQYF	TGTGCCTGGGGGACAGGGGCATACGAGCAGTACTTC
14	TRBV5-1	once	TRBJ2-7	NA	CASRGLEGFDEQYF	TGCGCCAGCAGGGGACTTGAGGGGTTCGACGAGCAGTACTTC
13	TRBV30	NA	TRBJ2-7	TRBD1	CAWRGQGPYEQYF	TGTGCCTGGAGGGGACAGGGCCCCTACGAGCAGTACTTC
13	TRBV5-1	NA	TRBJ2-7	NA	CASSLGRNYEQYF	TGCGCCAGCAGCTTGGGACGAAACTACGAGCAGTACTTC
16	TRBV5-6	NA	TRBJ2-1	TRBD2	CASSLTSGKSVNEQFF	TGTGCCAGCAGCTTGACTAGCGGGAAGTCGGTCAATGAGCAGTTCTTC
11	TRBV6-5	NA	TRBJ1-2	NA	CASIGGGGYTF	TGTGCCAGCATCGGGGGCGGAGGCTACACCTTC